This TCR beta chain was recorded in a study of blood T cell repertoires in COVID-19 (dated by TCRdb to 2018 to 2020). At the level of the whole study: Samples from collaborators originated in the United States, Italy and Spain and spanned both the acute and convalescent phases of COVID-19. Where available, HLA class I and class II types were taken from metadata supplied by the sample provider and were not determined by assay-based typing. Nearly every sample came with metadata listing a de-identified subject ID, COVID-19 status, age in years and sex. The samples were drawn from two sources: the first 160 participants of the ongoing ImmuneRACE study, and 1,000 to 1,500 subjects contributed by 6 global collaborators. A freely available public database, intended as a resource for researchers studying the immune response to SARS-CoV-2, is where the repertoires were released. The prospective study material was composed of cDNA or gDNA derived from T cells, B-cell-depleted T cells, or PBMCs. Deeply sampled blood TCRbeta repertoires from subjects exposed to, actively infected with, or recovered from COVID-19 were included in the dataset. Findings and caveats that apply to the study as a whole: The amount of clinical and demographic metadata varied by source and participant and was provided uncurated.

The collaborating institutions used their own protocols to collect whole blood in K2EDTA tubes. For TCRbeta analysis, collaborator samples were shipped as frozen whole blood, as isolated PBMCs, or as DNA extracted from either sample type. In the germline V gene, CDR1 corresponds to SNHLY and CDR2 to FYNNEI. Trimming at the junction amounts to 6 bases on V and 5 bases on J, and the germline ends lie 14 bases apart. CDR3 length: 14 amino acids, cysteine to phenylalanine. Just CDR3 DNA is preserved here, 42 bases in frame from base 1. The immunoSEQ Assay, a bias-controlled multiplex PCR, was used to amplify TCRbeta CDR3 regions from genomic DNA. In the original analysis: Nucleated cell counts per sample were estimated from amplification of reference gene primers within the assay. To quantify the absolute abundance of each unique TCRbeta CDR3 rearrangement, sequence reads were collapsed and filtered. For each sample, productive Simpson clonality was calculated as the square root of Simpson's diversity index across productive rearrangements. Entries here come from immuneACCESS through TCRdb and include only in-frame sequences with V and J called. Some clones fail to appear in such tables; in the studies checked, an unresolved V gene covers under half of the shortfall, and the cause of the remainder is unknown. The V and J calls and clone size were taken over from that table, and D and trimming were inferred from the DNA. This sample gives under 250,000 clones in total; around 83% of them show up just once. The leading ten clones occupy approximately 3.5% of the sample.

Comment on this clone: It has no known antigen specificity. No much larger clonotype is one base removed from it; base qualities were not supplied.

The source is a woman between 18 and 30 years old with acute or convalescent COVID-19. The sequenced sample was peripheral blood. The rearrangement combines TRBV2 with TRBJ2-1, with no confidently assigned D gene. The CDR3 here reads CASREVPLNNEQFF. The DNA sequence is given as TGTGCCAGCAGAGAGGTCCCTCTGAACAATGAGCAGTTCTTC.